This record concerns one T cell receptor beta chain sequence. This entry belongs to a study of cytomegalovirus exposure and HLA in healthy donors. TCRdb's copy holds only in-frame clones and misses some; the assay was immunoSEQ multiplex PCR. The table records around 200,000 clones, 84% of them present only once. CDR1 is SGHVS, CDR2 FQNEAQ, per germline. The germline V and J ends were trimmed by 4 bases and 5 bases, with 15 bases remaining between them. There are 15 residues in the CDR3. Sequenced: PBMCs. This clonotype was obtained from a woman in her late teens or twenties in good health and CMV-seropositive. This chain connects TRBV7-8 to TRBJ1-5; D is perhaps TRBD1 (5 bases). CDR3 nucleotides: TGTGCCAGCAGCTCGGGGGATTCCGGCGATCAGCCCCAGCATTTT. Translated, it gives CASSSGDSGDQPQHF. Combining the CDR3 with reference TRBV7-8 and TRBJ1-5 gives the whole variable domain GAGVSQSPRYKVAKRGQDVALRCDPISGHVSLFWYQQALGQGPEFLTYFQNEAQLDKSGLPSDRFFAERPEGSVSTLKIQRTQQEDSAVYLCASSSGDSGDQPQHFGDGTRLSIL.